The source of this T cell receptor beta chain is a study of OX40 agonist ivuxolimab in advanced cancers. Sequenced by immunoSEQ multiplex PCR; TCRdb stores in-frame clones only, minus some. The table includes 50,000 or so clones, approximately 83% detected once. Individuals having autoimmune disease history or systemic immunosuppression were not enrolled. Material: CD4+ or CD8+ T cells sorted from blood, obtained in a trial of the OX40 agonist ivuxolimab. The sequence was obtained from an adult with an advanced solid tumor such as melanoma, head and neck, liver or kidney cancer.

The CDR3 DNA is TGTGCCAGCAGTTACCAACAGGGGGCCCTTGGCTACACCTTC. Translated: CASSYQQGALGYTF. The chain has TRBV6-6 and TRBJ1-2, with TRBD1 identical over 9 bases. CDR3 size: 14 residues. Germline V gene data show CDR1 as MNHNY and CDR2 as SVGAGI (reference sequence). V shed 2 bases, J shed 7 bases, and the junction held 5 bases outside the gene matches.